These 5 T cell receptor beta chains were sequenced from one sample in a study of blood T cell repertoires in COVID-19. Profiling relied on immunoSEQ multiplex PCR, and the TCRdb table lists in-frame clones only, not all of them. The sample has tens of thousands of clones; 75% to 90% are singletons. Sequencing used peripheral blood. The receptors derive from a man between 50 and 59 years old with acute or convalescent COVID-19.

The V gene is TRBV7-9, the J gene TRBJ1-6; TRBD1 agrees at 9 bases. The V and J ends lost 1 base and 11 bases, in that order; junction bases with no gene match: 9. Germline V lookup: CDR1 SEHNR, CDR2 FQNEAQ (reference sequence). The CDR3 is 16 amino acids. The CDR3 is CASSLGVGTGMPPLHF. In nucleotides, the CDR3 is TGTGCCAGCAGCTTAGGGGTGGGGACAGGGATGCCACCCCTCCACTTT.

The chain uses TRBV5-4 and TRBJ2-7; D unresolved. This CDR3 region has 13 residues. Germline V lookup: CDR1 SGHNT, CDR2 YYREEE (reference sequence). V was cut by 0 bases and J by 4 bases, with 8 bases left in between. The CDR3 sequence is CASSLALSYEQYF. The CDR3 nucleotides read TGTGCCAGCAGCTTGGCCCTCTCTTACGAGCAGTACTTC.

This CDR3 is CASRTGIGQPQHF. The DNA of the CDR3 is TGTGCCAGTAGGACAGGGATCGGTCAGCCCCAGCATTTT. The rearrangement joins TRBV6-5 to TRBJ1-5, with 8 bases aligning to TRBD1. CDR1 is MNHEY, CDR2 SVGAGI, per germline. CDR3 size: 13 residues. V lost 9 bases and J lost 6; bases outside the gene matches: 7.

This chain's CDR3 is CSVTSSGANVLTF. Here the CDR3 DNA reads TGCAGCGTCACAAGCTCTGGGGCCAACGTCCTGACTTTC. The chain joins TRBV29-1 to TRBJ2-6; D is unclear. There are 13 residues in the CDR3. Germline-derived CDR1 and CDR2 are SQVTM and ANQGSEA. V was clipped by 6 bases and J by 0 bases, with 6 bases between them.

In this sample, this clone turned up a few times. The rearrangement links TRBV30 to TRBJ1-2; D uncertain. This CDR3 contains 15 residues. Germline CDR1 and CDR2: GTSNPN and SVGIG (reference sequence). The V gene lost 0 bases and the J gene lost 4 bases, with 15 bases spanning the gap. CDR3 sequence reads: CAWSVRRRITYGYTF. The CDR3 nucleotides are TGTGCCTGGAGTGTACGAAGGCGGATAACCTATGGCTACACCTTC. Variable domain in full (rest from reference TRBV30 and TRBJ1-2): SQTIHQWPATLVQPVGSPLSLECTVEGTSNPNLYWYRQAAGRGLQLLFYSVGIGQISSEVPQNLSASRPQDRQFILSSKKLLLSDSGFYLCAWSVRRRITYGYTFGSGTRLTVV.